Listed here are 20 T cell receptor beta chains from one sample, sequenced in a study of cytomegalovirus exposure and HLA in healthy donors. The PCR contained 60 Vbeta and 13 Jbeta primers. Measured with immunoSEQ multiplex PCR; TCRdb has only the in-frame clones, and not every one. This sample has some 91,000 clones; more than 75% occur once, and the top ten carry more than 0.6%. The sample consisted of PBMCs. The receptors shown here come from a woman between 55 and 75 years old in good health and CMV-seronegative.

This clone was seen only a few times. This rearrangement joins TRBV5-8 to TRBJ1-5; D is possibly TRBD1 (5 bases). Trimming took off 1 base at V and 2 bases at J, with 10 bases between the two ends. This CDR3 is built from 15 residues. Germline assignment: CDR1 SGHTS and CDR2 YDEGEE. CDR3 loop: CASSLWGDRNQPQHF. CDR3 nucleotides: TGTGCCAGCAGCTTGTGGGGGGACCGCAATCAGCCCCAGCATTTT.

This chain links TRBV27 with TRBJ2-5, with 7 bases fitting TRBD1. Per the germline V gene, CDR1 is MNHEY and CDR2 is SMNVEV (reference sequence). Germline trimming cut 0 bases from V and 2 bases from J; bases unmatched to any gene: 3. CDR3 size: 15 residues. CDR3 sequence reads: CASSLSLGQQETQYF. In DNA, the CDR3 is TGTGCCAGCAGTTTATCCCTGGGACAGCAAGAGACCCAGTACTTC.

The rearrangement links TRBV19 to TRBJ1-4; D remains ambiguous. The CDR3 consists of 14 residues. Trimming removed 10 bases at V and 10 bases at J, with 22 bases between. Per the germline V gene, CDR1 is LNHDA and CDR2 is SQIVND (reference sequence). The CDR3 region is CATRKDYPQGKLFF. In nucleotides, the CDR3 is TGTGCCACTAGAAAGGACTACCCGCAAGGAAAACTGTTTTTT. Filled out from reference TRBV19 and TRBJ1-4, the complete variable domain reads DGGITQSPKYLFRKEGQNVTLSCEQNLNHDAMYWYRQDPGQGLRLIYYSQIVNDFQKGDIAEGYSVSREKKESFPLTVTSAQKNPTAFYLCATRKDYPQGKLFFGSGTQLSVL.

The chain combines TRBV29-1 with TRBJ2-1; 9 bases match TRBD2. CDR1 is SQVTM, CDR2 ANQGSEA, per germline. V lost 6 bases, J lost 0 bases, and 3 bases stayed unmatched. The CDR3 sequence is 14 residues long. DNA of the CDR3: TGCAGCGTGGTGACTAGCGGCTCCTACAATGAGCAGTTCTTC. Amino acids: CSVVTSGSYNEQFF.

The J gene is TRBJ1-6, the V gene TRBV5-5; TRBD1 is a possible D gene (5 bases). Germline CDR1 and CDR2: SGHKS and YYEKEE (reference sequence). Trimming shortened V by 4 bases and J by 6 bases, and 14 bases separated the two germline ends. The CDR3 runs to 15 residues. Written as DNA, the CDR3 is TGTGCCAGCAGCCTCCAAGACAGTGTTAATTCACCCCTCCACTTT. It translates to CASSLQDSVNSPLHF. Variable domain in full (rest from reference TRBV5-5 and TRBJ1-6): DAGVTQSPTHLIKTRGQQVTLRCSPISGHKSVSWYQQVLGQGPQFIFQYYEKEERGRGNFPDRFSARQFPNYSSELNVNALLLGDSALYLCASSLQDSVNSPLHFGNGTRLTVT.

This chain joins TRBV7-9 and TRBJ1-1; D may be TRBD1 (5 bases). Germline CDR1 is SEHNR and CDR2 is FQNEAQ (reference sequence). Trimming left V 10 bases short and J 3 bases short, with 12 bases between. The CDR3 length is 12 residues. CDR3 nucleotide sequence: TGTGCCATTCCCACGGGGGACACTGAAGCTTTCTTT. Its translation: CAIPTGDTEAFF.

The chain is built from TRBV7-9 and TRBJ2-1; 12 bases are shared with TRBD2. Germline values: CDR1 SEHNR, CDR2 FQNEAQ (reference sequence). Trimming took 4 bases from V and 7 from J; bases not matched to a gene: 8. CDR3 size: 16 residues. DNA for the CDR3: TGTGCCAGCAGCTCGCTGACTAGCGGGAGTAAGAATGAGCAGTTCTTC. This codes for CASSSLTSGSKNEQFF.

V usage is TRBV5-6 and J usage is TRBJ1-1; 8 bases agree with TRBD1. V lost 0 bases to trimming and J lost 7 bases; unmatched junction nucleotides: 2. The germline V gene has CDR1 SGHDT and CDR2 YYEEEE. This CDR3 is built from 13 residues. The CDR3 protein is CASSLGTGNEAFF. The DNA for the CDR3 is TGTGCCAGCAGCTTGGGGACAGGGAATGAAGCTTTCTTT.

The chain couples TRBV11-2 to TRBJ2-6, with D perhaps TRBD1 (5 bases). Germline V gene lookup returns CDR1 SGHAT and CDR2 FQNNGV. Deletions cut 4 bases from V and 6 bases from J, with 10 bases between. CDR3 length: 14 amino acids. CDR3 loop: CASSSLTEANVLTF. The CDR3 DNA reads TGTGCCAGCAGCTCGTTGACAGAGGCCAACGTCCTGACTTTC.

The chain carries TRBV29-1 and TRBJ1-4; tentative D call: TRBD1 (6 bases). This CDR3 comprises 13 residues. Deletions cut 4 bases from V and 7 bases from J, with 13 bases between. Germline CDR1 SQVTM, CDR2 ANQGSEA. The CDR3 reads CSVVSIRGEKLFF. In DNA, the CDR3 is TGCAGCGTTGTCAGCATCAGGGGTGAAAAACTGTTTTTT.

The chain couples TRBV7-2 to TRBJ2-5; 14 nucleotides agree with TRBD2. V shed 5 bases and J 5 bases; nucleotides not matched to a gene: 7. This CDR3 comprises 16 residues. CDR1 SGHTA and CDR2 FQGNSA come from the germline V gene. DNA of the CDR3: TGTGCCAGCAGCCCGACTAGCGGGGGGGCCCGGGAGACCCAGTACTTC. Residues: CASSPTSGGARETQYF. Full variable domain (rest looked up from reference TRBV7-2 and TRBJ2-5): GAGVSQSPSNKVTEKGKDVELRCDPISGHTALYWYRQSLGQGLEFLIYFQGNSAPDKSGLPSDRFSAERTGGSVSTLTIQRTQQEDSAVYLCASSPTSGGARETQYFGPGTRLLVL.

The chain carries TRBV6-5 and TRBJ1-2; D call uncertain. Trimming shortened V by 5 bases and J by 8 bases, and 18 bases separated the two germline ends. The CDR3 is 14 residues long. Per germline, CDR1 MNHEY and CDR2 SVGAGI. CDR3 sequence: CASSQASTSGGYTF. The CDR3 DNA reads TGTGCCAGCAGTCAGGCCTCGACCTCTGGGGGCTACACCTTC.

The chain combines TRBV5-1 with TRBJ2-1; perhaps TRBD2 as D (5 bases). V lost 3 bases, J lost 8 bases, and 21 bases lay in between. CDR1 is SGHRS and CDR2 is YFSETQ in the germline V gene. This CDR3 is built from 16 residues. CDR3: CASSSPLGLAGDEQFF. DNA for the CDR3: TGCGCCAGCAGCTCCCCTCTAGGACTCGCTGGGGATGAGCAGTTCTTC. Full variable domain (outside the CDR3, taken from reference TRBV5-1 and TRBJ2-1): KAGVTQTPRYLIKTRGQQVTLSCSPISGHRSVSWYQQTPGQGLQFLFEYFSETQRNKGNFPGRFSGRQFSNSRSEMNVSTLELGDSALYLCASSSPLGLAGDEQFFGPGTRLTVL.

The chain employs TRBV6-1 and TRBJ1-1; 8 bases map to TRBD1. The CDR3 covers 14 residues. CDR1 and CDR2 from the germline V gene are MNHNS and SASEGT. Unmatched junction bases numbered 7, after V lost 5 bases and J lost 5 bases. CDR3 protein: CASSPRGRETEAFF. The CDR3 bases are TGTGCCAGCAGTCCCAGGGGGCGCGAGACTGAAGCTTTCTTT.

This clone was counted a few times. V gene TRBV5-6 combines with J gene TRBJ2-1; D uncertain. The CDR3 sequence is 13 residues long. The germline V and J ends were trimmed by 0 bases and 8 bases, with 9 bases remaining between them. CDR1 and CDR2 from the germline V gene are SGHDT and YYEEEE. The CDR3 bases are TGTGCCAGCAGCTTGGGAGCGATTGATGAGCAGTTCTTC. Translation gives CASSLGAIDEQFF.

The chain couples TRBV7-2 to TRBJ2-5; a possible D gene is TRBD2 (6 bases). This CDR3 is 15 amino acids long. V was pared by 0 bases and J by 4 bases, with 12 bases between. CDR1 and CDR2 (germline): SGHTA, FQGNSA. DNA of the CDR3: TGTGCCAGCAGCTTAGCTGGGACTGGAGGAGAGACCCAGTACTTC. Translation gives CASSLAGTGGETQYF.

J is TRBJ2-7 and V is TRBV9; D not resolved. Between the trimmed V and J ends, which lost 0 bases and 1 base, there was a span of 8 bases. There are 14 residues in the CDR3. Per the germline V gene, CDR1 is SGDLS and CDR2 is YYNGEE. In nucleotides, the CDR3 is TGTGCCAGCAGCGTAGTCCCGGGTTCCTACGAGCAGTACTTC. Its protein product is CASSVVPGSYEQYF.

The gene calls are TRBV28 and TRBJ2-1; TRBD1 aligns across 8 bases. Unmatched junction bases numbered 14, after V lost 2 bases and J lost 8 bases. CDR3 length: 17 residues. The germline V gene has CDR1 MDHEN and CDR2 SYDVKM. Here the CDR3 DNA reads TGTGCCAGCAGTTTAACCCCTTGGGGGACAGGTATCTATGAGCAGTTCTTC. Its protein is CASSLTPWGTGIYEQFF.

This chain links TRBV2 with TRBJ2-7, with TRBD1 matching over 7 bases. In germline, CDR1 is SNHLY, CDR2 FYNNEI. CDR3 size: 11 residues. The V segment lost 5 bases and the J segment 6 bases; nucleotides outside the gene matches: 1. The CDR3 DNA sequence: TGTGCCAGCAGTCCAGGGGGCGAGCAGTACTTC. Protein sequence: CASSPGGEQYF.

A remark on this clone: At one end, the junction sequence differs from germline, possibly due to a read error. The V and J genes are TRBV7-9 and TRBJ1-1, with D maybe TRBD1 (5 bases). The CDR3 totals 13 residues. CDR1 is SEHNR, CDR2 FQNEAQ, per germline (reference sequence). Here the CDR3 reads CSSSLAVFKGAFF. CDR3 bases: TGTTCCAGCAGCTTAGCGGTGTTTAAGGGGGCTTTCTTT.